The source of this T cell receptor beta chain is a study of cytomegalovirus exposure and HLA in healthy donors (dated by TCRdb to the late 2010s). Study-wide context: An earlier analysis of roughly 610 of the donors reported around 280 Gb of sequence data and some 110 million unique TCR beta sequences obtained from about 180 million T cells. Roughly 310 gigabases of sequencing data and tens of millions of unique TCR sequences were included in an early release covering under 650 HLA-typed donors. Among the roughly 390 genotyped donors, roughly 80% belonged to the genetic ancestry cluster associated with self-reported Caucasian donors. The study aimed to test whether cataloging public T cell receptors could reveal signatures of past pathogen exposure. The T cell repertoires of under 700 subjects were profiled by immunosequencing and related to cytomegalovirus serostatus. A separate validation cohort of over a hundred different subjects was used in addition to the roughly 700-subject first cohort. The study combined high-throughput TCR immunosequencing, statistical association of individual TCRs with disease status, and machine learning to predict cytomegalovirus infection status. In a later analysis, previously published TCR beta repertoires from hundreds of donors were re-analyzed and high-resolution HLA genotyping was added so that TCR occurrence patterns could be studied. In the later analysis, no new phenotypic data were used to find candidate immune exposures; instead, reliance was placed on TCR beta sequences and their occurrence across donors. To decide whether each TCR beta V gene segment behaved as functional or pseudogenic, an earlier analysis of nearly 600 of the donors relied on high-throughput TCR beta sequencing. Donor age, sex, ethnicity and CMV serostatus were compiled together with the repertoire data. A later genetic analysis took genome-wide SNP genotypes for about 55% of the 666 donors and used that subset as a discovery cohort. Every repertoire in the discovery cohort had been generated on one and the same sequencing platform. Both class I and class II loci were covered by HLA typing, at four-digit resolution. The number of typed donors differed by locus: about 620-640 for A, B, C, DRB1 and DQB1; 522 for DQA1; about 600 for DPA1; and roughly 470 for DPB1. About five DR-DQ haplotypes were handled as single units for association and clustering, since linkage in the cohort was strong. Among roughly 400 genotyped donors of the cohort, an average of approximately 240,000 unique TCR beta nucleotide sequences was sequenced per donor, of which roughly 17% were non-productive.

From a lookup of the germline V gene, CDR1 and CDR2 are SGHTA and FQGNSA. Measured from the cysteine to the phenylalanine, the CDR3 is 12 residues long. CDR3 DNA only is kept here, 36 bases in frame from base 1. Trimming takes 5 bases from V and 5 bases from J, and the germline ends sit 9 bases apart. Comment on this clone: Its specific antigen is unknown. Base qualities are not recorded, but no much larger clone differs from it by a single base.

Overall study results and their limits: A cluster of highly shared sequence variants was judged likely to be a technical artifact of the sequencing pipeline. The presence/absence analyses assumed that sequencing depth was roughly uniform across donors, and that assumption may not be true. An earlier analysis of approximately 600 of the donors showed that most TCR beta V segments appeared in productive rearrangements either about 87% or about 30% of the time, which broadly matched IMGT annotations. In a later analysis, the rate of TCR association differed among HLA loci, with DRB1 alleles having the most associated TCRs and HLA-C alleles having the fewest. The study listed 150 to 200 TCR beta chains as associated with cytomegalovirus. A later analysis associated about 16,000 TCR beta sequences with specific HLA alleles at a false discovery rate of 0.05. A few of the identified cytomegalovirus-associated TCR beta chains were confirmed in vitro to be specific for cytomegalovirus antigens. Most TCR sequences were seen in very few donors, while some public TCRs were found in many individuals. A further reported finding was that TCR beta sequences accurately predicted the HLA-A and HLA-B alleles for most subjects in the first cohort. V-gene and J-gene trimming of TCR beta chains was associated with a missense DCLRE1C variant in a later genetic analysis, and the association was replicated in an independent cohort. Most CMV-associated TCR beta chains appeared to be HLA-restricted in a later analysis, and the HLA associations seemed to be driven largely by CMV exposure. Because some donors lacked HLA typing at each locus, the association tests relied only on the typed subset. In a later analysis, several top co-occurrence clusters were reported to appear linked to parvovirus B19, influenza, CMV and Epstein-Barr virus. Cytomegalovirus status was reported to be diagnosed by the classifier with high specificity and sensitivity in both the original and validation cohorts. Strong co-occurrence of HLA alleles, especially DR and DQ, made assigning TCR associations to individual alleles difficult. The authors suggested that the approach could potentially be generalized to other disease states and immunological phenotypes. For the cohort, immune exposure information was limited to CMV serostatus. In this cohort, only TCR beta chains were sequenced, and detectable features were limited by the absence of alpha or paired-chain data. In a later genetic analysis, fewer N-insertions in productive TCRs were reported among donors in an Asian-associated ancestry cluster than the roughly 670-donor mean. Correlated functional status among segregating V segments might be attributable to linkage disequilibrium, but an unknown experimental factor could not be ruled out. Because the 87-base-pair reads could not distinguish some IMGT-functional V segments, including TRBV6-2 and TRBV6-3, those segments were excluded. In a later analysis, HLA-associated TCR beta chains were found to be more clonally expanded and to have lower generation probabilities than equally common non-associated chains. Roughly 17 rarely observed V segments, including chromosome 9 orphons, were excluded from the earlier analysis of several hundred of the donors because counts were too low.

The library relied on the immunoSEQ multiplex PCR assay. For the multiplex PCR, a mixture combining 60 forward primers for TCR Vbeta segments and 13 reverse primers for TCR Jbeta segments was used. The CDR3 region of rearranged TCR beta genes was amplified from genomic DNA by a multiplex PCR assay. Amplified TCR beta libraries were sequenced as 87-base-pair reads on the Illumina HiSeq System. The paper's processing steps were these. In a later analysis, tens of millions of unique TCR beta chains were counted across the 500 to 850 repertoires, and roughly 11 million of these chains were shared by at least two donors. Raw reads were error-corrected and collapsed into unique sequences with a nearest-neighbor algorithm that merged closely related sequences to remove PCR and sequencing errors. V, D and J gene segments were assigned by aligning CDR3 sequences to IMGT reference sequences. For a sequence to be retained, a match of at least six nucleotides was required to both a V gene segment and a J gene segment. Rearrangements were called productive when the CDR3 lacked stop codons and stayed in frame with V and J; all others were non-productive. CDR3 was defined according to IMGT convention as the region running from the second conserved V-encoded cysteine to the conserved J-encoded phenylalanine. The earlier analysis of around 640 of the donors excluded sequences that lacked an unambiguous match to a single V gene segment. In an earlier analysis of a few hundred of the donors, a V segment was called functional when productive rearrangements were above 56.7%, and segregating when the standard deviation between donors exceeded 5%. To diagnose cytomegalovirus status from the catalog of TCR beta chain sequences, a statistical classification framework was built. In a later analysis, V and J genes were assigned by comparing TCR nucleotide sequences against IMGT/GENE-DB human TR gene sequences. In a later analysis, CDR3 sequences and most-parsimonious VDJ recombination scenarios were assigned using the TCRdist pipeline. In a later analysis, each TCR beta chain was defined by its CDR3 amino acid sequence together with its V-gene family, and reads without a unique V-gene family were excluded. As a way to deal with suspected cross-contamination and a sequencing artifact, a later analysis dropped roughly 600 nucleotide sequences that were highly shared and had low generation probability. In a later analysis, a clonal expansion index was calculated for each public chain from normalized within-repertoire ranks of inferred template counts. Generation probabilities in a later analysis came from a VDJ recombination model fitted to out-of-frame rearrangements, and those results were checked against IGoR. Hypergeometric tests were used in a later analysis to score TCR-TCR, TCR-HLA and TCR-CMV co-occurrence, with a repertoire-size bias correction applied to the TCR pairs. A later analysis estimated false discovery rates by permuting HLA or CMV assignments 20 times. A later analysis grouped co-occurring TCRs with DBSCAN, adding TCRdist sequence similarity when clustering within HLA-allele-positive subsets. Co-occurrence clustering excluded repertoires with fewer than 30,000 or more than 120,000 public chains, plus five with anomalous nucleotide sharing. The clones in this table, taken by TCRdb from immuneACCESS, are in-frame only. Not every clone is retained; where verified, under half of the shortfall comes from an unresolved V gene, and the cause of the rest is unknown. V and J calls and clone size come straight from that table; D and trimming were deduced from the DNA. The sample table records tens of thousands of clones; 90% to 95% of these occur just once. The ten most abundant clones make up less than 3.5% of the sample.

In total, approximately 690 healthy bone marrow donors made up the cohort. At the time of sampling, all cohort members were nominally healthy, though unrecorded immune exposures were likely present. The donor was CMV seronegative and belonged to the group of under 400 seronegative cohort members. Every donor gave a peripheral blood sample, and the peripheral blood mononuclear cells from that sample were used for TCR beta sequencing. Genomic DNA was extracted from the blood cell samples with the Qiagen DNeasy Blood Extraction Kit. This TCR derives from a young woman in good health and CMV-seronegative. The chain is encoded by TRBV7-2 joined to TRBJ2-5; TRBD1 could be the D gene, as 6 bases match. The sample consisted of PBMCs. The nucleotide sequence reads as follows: TGTGCCAGCAGCCCCACAGGGGAGACCCAGTACTTC. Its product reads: CASSPTGETQYF.